These 20 T cell receptor beta chains share one sample of origin, sequenced in a study of control samples from healthy donors and cancer patients. TCRdb's table, derived via immunoSEQ multiplex PCR, lists solely in-frame clones and lacks some. The sample lists around 130,000 clones, around nine tenths seen once, with just over 7.5% in the top ten. Source material: PBMCs. These receptors all stem from a man aged 45 to 65 with head and neck cancer.

The rearrangement uses TRBV29-1 and TRBJ2-1; 10 bases line up with TRBD2. The CDR3 has 16 residues. V gave up 7 bases and J gave up 2 bases; unmatched junction bases: 11. Germline CDR1 reads SQVTM; CDR2 reads ANQGSEA. CDR3 DNA: TGCAGCGGTCAAGCTTACCTAGCGGGAGCCTACAATGAGCAGTTCTTC. Its protein is CSGQAYLAGAYNEQFF.

This clone was recorded once. V usage is TRBV7-3 and J usage is TRBJ1-1; D remains unclear. V was pared by 5 bases and J by 1 base, with 8 bases between. This CDR3 is 13 amino acids long. The V gene's germline CDR1 is SGHTA and CDR2 FQGTGA. The CDR3 DNA reads as TGTGCCAGCAGCCTGTGGAAGAACACTGAAGCTTTCTTT. Translating it yields CASSLWKNTEAFF.

This sequence joins TRBV6-5 and TRBJ1-2; no reliable D call. Trimming pared 2 bases from V and 4 bases from J, leaving 14 bases between. The CDR3 sequence is 15 residues long. CDR1 is MNHEY and CDR2 is SVGAGI in the germline V gene. CDR3 residues: CASSYAGGVGYGYTF. CDR3 in DNA: TGTGCCAGCAGTTACGCTGGCGGGGTGGGCTATGGCTACACCTTC.

The chain employs TRBV5-1 and TRBJ2-7, with unresolved D. This CDR3 region has 12 residues. The V and J ends lost 3 bases and 2 bases respectively, with 6 bases between them. Per germline, CDR1 SGHRS and CDR2 YFSETQ. The CDR3 sequence: CASSSQAYEQYF. The CDR3 bases are TGCGCCAGCAGCTCACAAGCCTACGAGCAGTACTTC.

The chain combines TRBV5-6 with TRBJ2-1; D is undetermined. Germline V lookup: CDR1 SGHDT, CDR2 YYEEEE. CDR3 size: 15 residues. Trimming left V 1 base short and J 5 bases short, with 13 bases between. The CDR3 here is CASSLIGYSNNEQFF. CDR3 in DNA: TGTGCCAGCAGCTTGATCGGATACTCGAACAATGAGCAGTTCTTC.

V and J are TRBV28 and TRBJ1-2; D is ambiguous. Trimming took 6 bases from V and 6 from J, leaving 14 bases between them. This CDR3 has 13 amino acids. The germline CDR1 and CDR2 sequences are MDHEN and SYDVKM. The CDR3 is CASSPLQRHGYTF. In DNA, the CDR3 is TGTGCCAGCAGCCCTCTTCAGCGCCATGGCTACACCTTC.

This chain links TRBV5-6 with TRBJ2-3, with TRBD1 identical over 10 bases. The CDR3 has 16 amino acids. Germline V gene sequence: CDR1 SGHDT, CDR2 YYEEEE. The V gene end was trimmed by 2 bases and the J gene end by 4 bases; junction bases not matched to a gene: 7. This CDR3 reads CASSLTTGGVADTQYF. The DNA of the CDR3 is TGTGCCAGCAGCTTAACGACAGGGGGCGTTGCAGATACGCAGTATTTT.

The V gene is TRBV19, the J gene TRBJ2-2; weak D call: TRBD2 (6 bases). CDR3 size: 15 residues. Germline CDR1 and CDR2: LNHDA and SQIVND (reference sequence). Trimming shortened V by 9 bases and J by 0 bases, and 14 bases separated the two germline ends. CDR3 loop: CASLPGSTNTGELFF. Here the CDR3 DNA reads TGTGCCAGCTTACCCGGGAGCACGAACACCGGGGAGCTGTTTTTT. Complete variable domain (other parts from reference TRBV19 and TRBJ2-2): DGGITQSPKYLFRKEGQNVTLSCEQNLNHDAMYWYRQDPGQGLRLIYYSQIVNDFQKGDIAEGYSVSREKKESFPLTVTSAQKNPTAFYLCASLPGSTNTGELFFGEGSRLTVL.

CDR3 residues: CATSDFIEQYF. CDR3 DNA sequence: TGTGCCACCAGTGATTTTATCGAGCAGTACTTC. The chain uses TRBV24-1 and TRBJ2-7; D call uncertain. Germline V gene lookup returns CDR1 KGHDR and CDR2 SFDVKD. Trimming removed 1 base from V and 6 bases from J, with 3 bases in between. The CDR3 spans 11 residues.

The genes are TRBV30 and TRBJ2-3; D unclear. CDR1 GTSNPN and CDR2 SVGIG come from the germline V gene (reference sequence). Trimming removed 0 bases at V and 5 bases at J, with 6 bases between. The CDR3 loop spans 12 amino acids. CDR3 DNA sequence: TGTGCCTGGAGTGTGACGGTAGATACGCAGTATTTT. Protein: CAWSVTVDTQYF.

V usage is TRBV11-3 and J usage is TRBJ2-5, with TRBD2 matching 7 bases. CDR1 and CDR2 from the germline V gene are SGHNT and YENEEA. This CDR3 is built from 15 residues. The junction had 14 bases not matched to a gene; V was cut back by 8 bases and J by 5 bases. The CDR3 coding sequence is TGTGCCAGCTCCTCGCCGCACGAGGGAGGGGAGACCCAGTACTTC. This translates into CASSSPHEGGETQYF.

This clone has more than one count but fewer than ten. J is TRBJ1-2 and V is TRBV9; a possible D gene is TRBD1 (5 bases). This CDR3 is 11 amino acids long. Trimming took off 5 bases at V and 5 bases at J, with 7 bases between the two ends. The V gene's germline CDR1 is SGDLS and CDR2 YYNGEE. CDR3 bases: TGTGCCAGCAGGGGGGGATATGGCTACACCTTC. It encodes CASRGGYGYTF.

CDR3 sequence (DNA): TGTGCCAGTAGTAGACGAGGGTCAACCAACACCGGGGAGCTGTTTTTT. Translated: CASSRRGSTNTGELFF. This rearrangement joins TRBV19 to TRBJ2-2; weak D call: TRBD2 (5 bases). Trimming took 4 bases from V and 2 from J, leaving 14 bases between them. Germline assignment: CDR1 LNHDA and CDR2 SQIVND (reference sequence). The CDR3 sequence is 16 residues long.

The chain joins TRBV7-9 to TRBJ1-2, with D uncertain. Germline values: CDR1 SEHNR, CDR2 FQNEAQ (reference sequence). V lost 1 base and J lost 4, with 10 bases in between. This CDR3 is built from 14 residues. The CDR3 coding sequence is TGTGCCAGCAGCTTAGGTGTCCAATTCTATGGCTACACCTTC. Translating it yields CASSLGVQFYGYTF.

The J gene is TRBJ2-7, the V gene TRBV6-5; either TRBD1 or TRBD2 may supply D (5 bases each). This CDR3 region has 14 residues. Germline lookup yields CDR1 MNHEY and CDR2 SVGAGI. The V gene lost 6 bases and the J gene lost 0 bases, with 12 bases spanning the gap. The CDR3 sequence is CASRSRDGSYEQYF. DNA for the CDR3: TGTGCCAGCAGGAGTCGGGACGGCTCCTACGAGCAGTACTTC.

This chain joins TRBV28 and TRBJ2-3; 10 positions agree with TRBD1. Germline V gene lookup returns CDR1 MDHEN and CDR2 SYDVKM. CDR3 length: 20 residues. V lost 4 bases and J lost 6; bases outside the gene matches: 22. This chain's CDR3 is CASSWPTRDRGVNLVDTQYF. The CDR3 nucleotides are TGTGCCAGCAGTTGGCCGACTCGGGACAGGGGTGTAAATCTGGTGGATACGCAGTATTTT.

This chain joins TRBV19 and TRBJ2-7; D ambiguous. V dropped 3 bases and J dropped 2 bases, with 14 bases sitting between them. The germline V gene has CDR1 LNHDA and CDR2 SQIVND (reference sequence). The CDR3 totals 15 residues. In DNA, the CDR3 is TGTGCCAGTAGTATGGGCCTAGGTGTTACCTACGAGCAGTACTTC. Protein sequence: CASSMGLGVTYEQYF.

V is TRBV5-1 and J is TRBJ2-5; possibly TRBD1 for D (6 bases). V lost 7 bases and J lost 0, with 13 bases in between. This CDR3 is 14 amino acids long. Per the germline V gene, CDR1 is SGHRS and CDR2 is YFSETQ. CDR3 protein: CASSGTGNQETQYF. CDR3 bases: TGCGCCAGCTCAGGTACAGGGAACCAAGAGACCCAGTACTTC.

This chain connects TRBV10-3 to TRBJ2-2; possibly TRBD1 for D (5 bases). Trimming shortened V by 1 base and J by 6 bases, and 15 bases separated the two germline ends. CDR1 is ENHRY, CDR2 SYGVKD, per germline. The CDR3 length is 16 residues. The CDR3: CAISEYRQGGSGELFF. The CDR3 region has the DNA TGTGCCATCAGTGAGTATCGTCAGGGCGGATCCGGGGAGCTGTTTTTT.

V gene TRBV2 combines with J gene TRBJ2-1; D call uncertain. V lost 4 bases and J 3 bases, leaving 4 bases between the germline ends. This CDR3 has 12 residues. Per germline, CDR1 SNHLY and CDR2 FYNNEI. The CDR3 region has the DNA TGTGCCAGCAGTGGGGGCTACAATGAGCAGTTCTTC. It specifies CASSGGYNEQFF.